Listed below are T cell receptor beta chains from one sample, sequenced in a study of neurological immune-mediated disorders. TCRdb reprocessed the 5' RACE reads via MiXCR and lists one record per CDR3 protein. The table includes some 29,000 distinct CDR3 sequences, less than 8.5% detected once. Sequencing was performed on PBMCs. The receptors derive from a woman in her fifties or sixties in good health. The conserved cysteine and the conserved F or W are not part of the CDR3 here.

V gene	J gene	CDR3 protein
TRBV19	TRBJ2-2	ASSARGGSNTGELF
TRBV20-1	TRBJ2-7	SASLDWNEQY
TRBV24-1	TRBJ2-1	ATSDSSYNDQF
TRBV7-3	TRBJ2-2	ASSLIFAAGELF
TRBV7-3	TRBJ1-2	ASSLMGGYGYT
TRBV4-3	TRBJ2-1	ASSQASRDYYNEQF
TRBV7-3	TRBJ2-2	ASSPGPSRELF
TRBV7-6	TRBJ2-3	ASSFSGRADTQY
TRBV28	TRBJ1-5	ASRGGGNQPQH
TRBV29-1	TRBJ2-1	STGRDEQF
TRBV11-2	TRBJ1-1	ASSLDGMDTEAF
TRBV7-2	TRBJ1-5	ASRGGSSNQPQH
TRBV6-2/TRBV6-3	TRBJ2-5	ASSRGERNQETQY
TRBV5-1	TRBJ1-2	ASSSAGQGYGYT
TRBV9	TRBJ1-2	ASSVGWGSPTYGYT
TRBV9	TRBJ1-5	ASSVSGTENQPQH
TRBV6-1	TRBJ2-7	ASSADRGPYEQY
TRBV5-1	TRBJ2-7	ASRFGSGGPYEQY
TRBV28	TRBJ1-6	ASSSDRGGLYNSPLH
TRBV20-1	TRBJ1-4	SARSDRGNEKLF
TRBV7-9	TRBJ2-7	ASSLSGTSYEQY
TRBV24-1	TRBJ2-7	ATSDSRDRADEQY
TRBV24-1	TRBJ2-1	ATSDTGTNPGNEQF
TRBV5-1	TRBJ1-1	ASSELRGGGGTEAF
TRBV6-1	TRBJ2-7	ASSRRGGSAREQY
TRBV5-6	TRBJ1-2	ASSFGNTTPKGYT
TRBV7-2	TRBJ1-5	ASSSIMTGRNQPQH
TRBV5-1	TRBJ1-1	ASSLARSSNTEAF
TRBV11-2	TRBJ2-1	ASGGTGGYEQF
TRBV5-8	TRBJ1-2	ASSFQGYGYT
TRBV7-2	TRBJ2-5	ASSLARQQETQY
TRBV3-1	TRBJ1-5	ASSLGQVPNQPQH
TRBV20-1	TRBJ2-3	SASQASGARNTQY
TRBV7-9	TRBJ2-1	ASSSSGTTNEQF
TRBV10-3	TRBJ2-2	AINTGVTGELF
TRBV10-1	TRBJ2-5	ASSQVAGMGETQY
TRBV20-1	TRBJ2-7	SAKVSGGPYEQY
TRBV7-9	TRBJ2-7	ASSLAEGRLVEQY
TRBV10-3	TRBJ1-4	AISEGPQVEKLF
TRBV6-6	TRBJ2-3	ASSSLGGDTQY
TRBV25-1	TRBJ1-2	ASSGGDSALGYGYT
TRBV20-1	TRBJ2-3	TPETGD
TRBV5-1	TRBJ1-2	ASSLARAGDGYT
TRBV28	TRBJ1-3	ASRDNVNSGNTIY
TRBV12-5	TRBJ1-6	ASGQLTGGWYNSPLH
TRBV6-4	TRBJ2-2	ASSDSQGAGELF
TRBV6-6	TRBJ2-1	ASSRNREQF
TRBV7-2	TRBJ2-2	ASSLAPGKVGELF
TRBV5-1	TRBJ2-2	ASSLGSTGELF